This T cell receptor (beta chain) emerged from a study of response to subunit inactivated influenza vaccine. Via MiXCR, TCRdb re-called the RT-PCR reads, giving one row per CDR3 protein. The sample contains hundreds of thousands of distinct CDR3 sequences, approximately 13% of which appear only once. In germline, CDR1 is MNHNS, CDR2 SASEGT. V lost 5 bases, J lost 15 bases, and 10 bases stayed unmatched. This CDR3 comprises 13 residues. This rearrangement joins TRBV6-1 to TRBJ2-1, with 10 bases lining up with TRBD2. This specimen was PBMCs from blood, taken approximately 15 days before vaccination. This clonotype was obtained from a man in his fifties who received an inactivated influenza vaccine. The CDR3 region has the DNA TGTGCCAGCAGTAGCGGGGGGGCTGGCCTGCCGTTCTTC. Translation gives CASSSGGAGLPFF.